This entry lists 6 T cell receptor beta chains sequenced from one sample in a study of glioma-infiltrating T cells. The iRepertoire nested amplicon-rescue multiplex PCR amplified TCR alpha and beta CDR3s from RNA. TCRdb itself ran the multiplex PCR reads through MiXCR, one entry per CDR3 protein. The sample has under 50,000 distinct CDR3 sequences, around 24% seen once. Sequencing was done on a sample of glioma tissue, nonneoplastic brain tissue, or PBMCs (not recorded which). These receptors were taken from a human donor with low-grade glioma or glioblastoma, undergoing nonglioma brain surgery, or in good health (not recorded which).

This clonotype was detected many times. Here the CDR3 reads CATSRDGDGWTEAFF. As DNA, the CDR3 is TGTGCCACCAGCAGAGACGGTGACGGGTGGACTGAAGCTTTCTTT. The J gene is TRBJ1-1, the V gene TRBV15; no clear D. This CDR3 is built from 15 residues. The V end was cut by 0 bases, the J end by 5 bases, with 13 bases between. The germline V gene encodes CDR1 LNHNV and CDR2 YYDKDF (reference sequence).

The table lists this clonotype with many counts. The rearrangement joins TRBV28 to TRBJ2-3; D is uncertain. V was cut by 6 bases and J by 3 bases, with 13 bases left in between. The CDR3 loop spans 14 amino acids. Per the germline V gene, CDR1 is MDHEN and CDR2 is SYDVKM. CDR3 protein: CASSLDLRTDTQYF. CDR3 bases: TGTGCCAGCAGCTTAGATCTTAGGACAGATACGCAGTATTTT.

This clonotype has ten or more counts. The chain joins TRBV7-2 to TRBJ2-5; 7 bases line up with TRBD2. Germline V gene lookup returns CDR1 SGHTA and CDR2 FQGNSA. There are 17 residues in the CDR3. V was pared by 1 base and J by 4 bases, with 12 bases of the junction left unmatched. CDR3 nucleotide sequence: TGTGCCAGCAGCTTAGGGGTCTGGACTAGGCACATAGAGACCCAGTACTTC. Protein sequence: CASSLGVWTRHIETQYF.

The chain recombines TRBV6-6 with TRBJ2-1; D call uncertain. This CDR3 has 13 residues. Trimming removed 4 bases from V and 10 bases from J, with 14 bases in between. The germline gives CDR1 MNHNY, CDR2 SVGAGI (reference sequence). CDR3 protein: CASSSRPWLEQFF. Written as DNA, the CDR3 is TGTGCCAGCAGTTCCCGGCCCTGGTTGGAGCAGTTCTTC.

In regard to this clonotype: This may stem from a read error, because a much larger clone lies one nucleotide away. The gene calls are TRBV19 and TRBJ2-7; no clear D gene. Germline CDR1 LNHDA, CDR2 SQIVND (reference sequence). V was pared by 8 bases and J by 6 bases, with 14 bases between. The CDR3 is made up of 12 amino acids. The CDR3 loop is CASDWATGEQYF. As DNA, the CDR3 is TGTGCCAGTGACTGGGCAACGGGCGAGCAGTACTTC.

The V gene is TRBV12-3 or TRBV12-4, the J gene TRBJ2-1; D ambiguous. The length of the CDR3 is 12 residues. Trimming shortened V by 1 base and J by 14 bases, and 12 bases separated the two germline ends. CDR3: CASSLDGRPEFF. CDR3 bases: TGTGCCAGCAGTTTAGACGGTAGACCCGAGTTCTTC.